This TCR beta chain was identified in a study of radiation and T cells in renal cell carcinoma. Study-level points and caveats: No pretreatment tumor biopsies were available for baseline clonotypes.

Comment on this clone: Its antigen is not identified.

Measured with immunoSEQ multiplex PCR; TCRdb has only the in-frame clones, and not every one. Of 25,000 to 30,000 clones in the sample, 81% were seen once. The time point was: blood 2 weeks post-SBRT. Treatment described: 15 Gy SBRT to primary tumor, nephrectomy 4 weeks later. There are 13 residues in the CDR3. The germline gives CDR1 MNHNY, CDR2 SVGAGI (reference sequence). Trimming cost V 8 bases and J 6 bases, with 15 bases left between them. The sample in question was blood, obtained from a patient whose treatment included radiotherapy and nephrectomy. The receptor was isolated from a man in his fifties or sixties with renal cell carcinoma. The V and J genes are TRBV6-6 and TRBJ2-3; D possibly matches TRBD1 or TRBD2 (5 bases each). The CDR3 sequence: CASGGADGDTQYF. CDR3 coding DNA: TGTGCCAGCGGGGGTGCGGACGGTGATACGCAGTATTTT.